The rows below give T cell receptor beta chains drawn from one sample of a study of blood T cell repertoires in COVID-19. Some clones are missing from TCRdb's copy, which holds only in-frame ones; the method was immunoSEQ multiplex PCR. Of 250,000 to 300,000 clones listed, 80% to 90% are singletons. Sequencing was performed on peripheral blood. Every receptor here comes from a woman in her twenties or thirties with COVID-19, enrolled during active disease. Each CDR3 is given with its conserved first and last residue. D genes are given only for firm matches. Clone size is given for some rows only: seen once, a few or many times, or a class if the clone is expanded.

d_gene: -; len: 12; j_gene: TRBJ2-3; v_gene: TRBV12-3/TRBV12-4; abundance: -; CDR3nt: TGTGCCAGCAGTCCAAATAGCGACACGCAGTATTTT; CDR3aa: CASSPNSDTQYF
d_gene: TRBD2; len: 15; j_gene: TRBJ2-5; v_gene: TRBV5-1; abundance: -; CDR3nt: TGCGCCAGCAGCTTCCCTCGGGGGGGCGAAGAGACCCAGTACTTC; CDR3aa: CASSFPRGGEETQYF
d_gene: -; len: 18; j_gene: TRBJ1-4; v_gene: TRBV7-2; abundance: once; CDR3nt: TGTGCCAGCAGCCCCGTGCTTCTGGCAAGTACAACTAATGAAAAACTGTTTTTT; CDR3aa: CASSPVLLASTTNEKLFF
d_gene: TRBD1; len: 15; j_gene: TRBJ1-2; v_gene: TRBV28; abundance: -; CDR3nt: TGTGCCAGCAGGAACCGGGGACAGGGGCACTATGGCTACACCTTC; CDR3aa: CASRNRGQGHYGYTF
d_gene: -; len: 17; j_gene: TRBJ1-1; v_gene: TRBV7-9; abundance: -; CDR3nt: TGTGCCAGCAGTAGTAGCGTGGCCGGCGGGCTGAACACTGAAGCTTTCTTT; CDR3aa: CASSSSVAGGLNTEAFF
d_gene: TRBD1; len: 14; j_gene: TRBJ2-3; v_gene: TRBV10-3; abundance: -; CDR3nt: TGTGCCATCAGTGAGTCTGGACAGGGGTACACGCAGTATTTT; CDR3aa: CAISESGQGYTQYF
d_gene: -; len: 15; j_gene: TRBJ2-7; v_gene: TRBV9; abundance: -; CDR3nt: TGTGCCAGCAGCGTAGCTACCACCGCCACCTACGAGCAGTACTTC; CDR3aa: CASSVATTATYEQYF
d_gene: -; len: 14; j_gene: TRBJ2-5; v_gene: TRBV13; abundance: -; CDR3nt: TGTGCCAGCAGCTCCAGAGGGCCTCGGGAGACCCAGTACTTC; CDR3aa: CASSSRGPRETQYF
d_gene: -; len: 16; j_gene: TRBJ2-1; v_gene: TRBV7-6; abundance: -; CDR3nt: TGTGCCAGCAGCTTAGTCGAGGAGGGGGGGCCGGATGAGCAGTTCTTC; CDR3aa: CASSLVEEGGPDEQFF
d_gene: -; len: 15; j_gene: TRBJ2-7; v_gene: TRBV18; abundance: -; CDR3nt: TGTGCCAGCTCACCACTTACAGGGTGGTCCTACGAGCAGTACTTC; CDR3aa: CASSPLTGWSYEQYF
d_gene: -; len: 13; j_gene: TRBJ1-1; v_gene: TRBV11-2; abundance: -; CDR3nt: TGTGCCAGCAGCTATCAGGGAAACACTGAAGCTTTCTTT; CDR3aa: CASSYQGNTEAFF
d_gene: -; len: 13; j_gene: TRBJ1-2; v_gene: TRBV5-1; abundance: -; CDR3nt: TGCGCCAGCAGCTTGGGGGGCCTTTATGGCTACACCTTC; CDR3aa: CASSLGGLYGYTF
d_gene: TRBD2; len: 15; j_gene: TRBJ2-3; v_gene: TRBV29-1; abundance: -; CDR3nt: TGCAGCGTCCGAGCGGGGGGACTAACCACAGATACGCAGTATTTT; CDR3aa: CSVRAGGLTTDTQYF
d_gene: -; len: 13; j_gene: TRBJ1-5; v_gene: TRBV7-9; abundance: few; CDR3nt: TGTGCCAGCAGCTCGGGTGTCAATCAGCCCCAGCATTTT; CDR3aa: CASSSGVNQPQHF
d_gene: -; len: 16; j_gene: TRBJ2-7; v_gene: TRBV24-1; abundance: once; CDR3nt: TGTGCCACCAGTCCTGGTGCGGGGGCGCTTACCTACGAGCAGTACTTC; CDR3aa: CATSPGAGALTYEQYF
d_gene: -; len: 11; j_gene: TRBJ1-1; v_gene: TRBV20-1; abundance: -; CDR3nt: TGCAGTGTCGGGTTGTACACTGAAGCTTTCTTT; CDR3aa: CSVGLYTEAFF
d_gene: TRBD2; len: 15; j_gene: TRBJ2-5; v_gene: TRBV5-1; abundance: -; CDR3nt: TGCGCCAGCAGCTGGAGCGGGGGGAGTCAAGAGACCCAGTACTTC; CDR3aa: CASSWSGGSQETQYF
d_gene: -; len: 15; j_gene: TRBJ2-2; v_gene: TRBV3-1/TRBV3-2; abundance: -; CDR3nt: TGTGCCAGCTCCGGTTGGGCTTCGAACACCGGGGAGCTGTTTTTT; CDR3aa: CASSGWASNTGELFF
d_gene: -; len: 14; j_gene: TRBJ1-6; v_gene: TRBV7-8; abundance: -; CDR3nt: TGTGCCAGCAGCCCGGGACTGAGTAATTCACCCCTCCACTTT; CDR3aa: CASSPGLSNSPLHF
d_gene: -; len: 15; j_gene: TRBJ2-7; v_gene: TRBV2; abundance: -; CDR3nt: TGTGCCAGCAGGGGAGACCGCTCCCCCCTTTACGAGCAGTACTTC; CDR3aa: CASRGDRSPLYEQYF
d_gene: -; len: 13; j_gene: TRBJ2-5; v_gene: TRBV14; abundance: -; CDR3nt: TGTGCCAGCAGCCAGCAACTCCAAGAGACCCAGTACTTC; CDR3aa: CASSQQLQETQYF
d_gene: -; len: 14; j_gene: TRBJ1-2; v_gene: TRBV11-1; abundance: -; CDR3nt: TGTGCCAGCAGCCTTGGGGACTATAACTATGGCTACACCTTC; CDR3aa: CASSLGDYNYGYTF
d_gene: -; len: 11; j_gene: TRBJ2-1; v_gene: TRBV18; abundance: -; CDR3nt: TGTGCCAGCTCACCGGACTATGAGCAGTTCTTC; CDR3aa: CASSPDYEQFF
d_gene: -; len: 16; j_gene: TRBJ2-2; v_gene: TRBV27; abundance: once; CDR3nt: TGTGCCAGCACCTCAACAGGAGACGCGAACACCGGGGAGCTGTTTTTT; CDR3aa: CASTSTGDANTGELFF
d_gene: TRBD1; len: 15; j_gene: TRBJ1-6; v_gene: TRBV18; abundance: -; CDR3nt: TGTGCCAGCTCACCCGGACAGGGATCCAATTCACCCCTCCACTTT; CDR3aa: CASSPGQGSNSPLHF
d_gene: -; len: 15; j_gene: TRBJ1-1; v_gene: TRBV28; abundance: -; CDR3nt: TGTGCCAGCAGTCGCGGGGACTGGCTGGAAACTGAAGCTTTCTTT; CDR3aa: CASSRGDWLETEAFF
d_gene: -; len: 15; j_gene: TRBJ1-1; v_gene: TRBV5-1; abundance: -; CDR3nt: TGCGCCAGCAGCTCGCAGGGACTAGTGAACACTGAAGCTTTCTTT; CDR3aa: CASSSQGLVNTEAFF